Detailed here is one T cell receptor beta chain. What it binds is not known. Germline V gene lookup returns CDR1 MDHEN and CDR2 SYDVKM. The CDR3 length is 15 residues. V lost 6 bases to trimming and J lost 12 bases; unmatched junction nucleotides: 12. This entry is derived from a study of CD8 T cells in Susac syndrome. Regarding the study as a whole: The study conceded that its TCR sequencing and HLA analysis involved relatively few individuals.

Sequencing of TCR beta was performed on blood CD8+ T cells and on blood CD4+ T cells. FACS was used to enrich TEMRA cells, whereas the CD8+ and CD4+ T cells were obtained by negative isolation. RNA totalling about 0.5 to 1 ug underwent reverse transcription with random hexamers. With immunoSEQ multiplex PCR, TCR beta CDR3 was amplified across 54 Vbeta and 13 Jbeta. Each CDR3 protein gets one entry after TCRdb re-called the immunoSEQ multiplex PCR reads with MiXCR. The table includes under 200,000 distinct CDR3 sequences, 90% to 95% detected once. The chain combines TRBV28 with TRBJ2-4; 12 bases are a match to TRBD2. Sequencing was carried out using CD4+ T cells from PBMCs. The source is a human donor with Susac syndrome. As DNA, the CDR3 is TGTGCCAGCAGCCACCCACTAGCGGGAGGTACCCCTCAGTACTTC. This translates into CASSHPLAGGTPQYF.